These 11 T cell receptor beta chains share one sample of origin, sequenced in a study of blood T cell repertoires in COVID-19. Some clones are missing from TCRdb's copy, which holds only in-frame ones; the method was immunoSEQ multiplex PCR. Among some 38,000 clones, about 88% were seen once, and the ten largest hold roughly a fifth. The sample was peripheral blood. The receptors derive from a man aged 65-85 years with acute or convalescent COVID-19.

The chain couples TRBV10-3 to TRBJ1-1; tentative D call: TRBD1 (5 bases). Germline CDR1 and CDR2: ENHRY and SYGVKD. Trimming shortened V by 2 bases and J by 3 bases, and 10 bases separated the two germline ends. This CDR3 has 14 residues. In DNA, the CDR3 is TGTGCCATCAGTGAGCAAGGCAGGGACACTGAAGCTTTCTTT. It is translated as CAISEQGRDTEAFF.

The CDR3 reads CASSEDRESAGNTIYF. CDR3 bases: TGTGCCAGCAGTGAAGACAGGGAATCGGCTGGAAACACCATATATTTT. The chain is built from TRBV6-1 and TRBJ1-3, with D tentatively TRBD1 (6 bases). This CDR3 has 16 residues. Germline V gives CDR1 MNHNS, CDR2 SASEGT. Between the trimmed V and J ends, which lost 1 base and 2 bases, there was a span of 12 bases.

This clone has only one observation. The rearrangement links TRBV11-2 to TRBJ1-2, with a tentative D call TRBD1 (5 bases). Trimming stripped 1 base from V and 7 bases from J, with 19 bases between. The CDR3 length is 16 residues. The germline V gene has CDR1 SGHAT and CDR2 FQNNGV. The CDR3 protein is CASSLVAGPPSGGYTF. The CDR3 DNA follows: TGTGCCAGCAGCTTAGTTGCAGGGCCACCCTCCGGTGGCTACACCTTC.

The V call is TRBV5-4, the J call TRBJ1-2; TRBD1 matches 8 bases. The V gene's germline CDR1 is SGHNT and CDR2 YYREEE (reference sequence). CDR3 length: 14 amino acids. The J segment lost 5 bases and the V segment lost 4 bases, leaving 7 bases of the junction unmatched. CDR3 sequence (DNA): TGTGCCAGCAGCCCCAGGACAGGGAATTATGGCTACACCTTC. Its translation: CASSPRTGNYGYTF.

The V gene is TRBV18, the J gene TRBJ2-5; the match to TRBD2 covers 9 bases. Germline CDR1 KGHSH, CDR2 LQKENI. V dropped 4 bases and J dropped 4; count of bases not matched to a gene: 7. The CDR3 totals 15 residues. Here the CDR3 DNA reads TGTGCCAGCTCACTAAATAGCGGGAGTGGAGAGACCCAGTACTTC. Encoded protein: CASSLNSGSGETQYF.

The rearrangement uses TRBV29-1 and TRBJ2-2, with 7 bases matching TRBD2. Germline assignment: CDR1 SQVTM and CDR2 ANQGSEA. J gave up 5 bases and V 6 bases, and 9 bases lay outside the gene matches. The CDR3 spans 14 residues. This CDR3 is CSVAVSGRTGELFF. DNA of the CDR3: TGCAGCGTAGCCGTGTCCGGGAGGACCGGGGAGCTGTTTTTT.

The V gene is TRBV7-2, the J gene TRBJ2-3, with D maybe TRBD1 (6 bases). Germline values: CDR1 SGHTA, CDR2 FQGNSA. Trimming left V 4 bases short and J 8 bases short, with 16 bases between. The length of the CDR3 is 14 residues. DNA of the CDR3: TGTGCCAGCAGCTCATACGGCAGGGGTGTTACGCAGTATTTT. Protein sequence: CASSSYGRGVTQYF.

The rearrangement joins TRBV10-2 to TRBJ2-3, with 10 positions matching TRBD2. With V trimmed by 10 bases and J by 2 bases, 3 bases remained unmatched. CDR3 length: 13 residues. Germline CDR1 is WSHSY and CDR2 is SAAADI. CDR3 sequence: CATTSGNTDTQYF. CDR3 bases: TGCGCCACCACTAGCGGGAACACAGATACGCAGTATTTT.

The V call is TRBV7-9, the J call TRBJ1-4; maybe TRBD1 (5 bases). Deletions cut 6 bases from V and 3 bases from J, with 14 bases between. The CDR3 is made up of 15 amino acids. Germline-derived CDR1 and CDR2 are SEHNR and FQNEAQ (reference sequence). DNA for the CDR3: TGTGCCAGCAGTTCCCGACAGCGCCCTAATGAAAAACTGTTTTTT. Translation: CASSSRQRPNEKLFF.

The chain recombines TRBV12-5 with TRBJ1-1; D is possibly TRBD1 (5 bases). Germline CDR1 LGHNT, CDR2 FRNRAP. The CDR3 is made up of 13 amino acids. V lost 6 bases and J 4 bases, leaving 12 bases between the germline ends. CDR3 nucleotides: TGTGCTAGTGGGTTTCAGGGCGGCACTGAAGCTTTCTTT. Translated: CASGFQGGTEAFF.

This sequence joins TRBV6-5 and TRBJ1-5; D remains unclear. Per germline, CDR1 MNHEY and CDR2 SVGAGI. Trimming shortened V by 6 bases and J by 0 bases, and 12 bases separated the two germline ends. This CDR3 is 15 amino acids long. The CDR3 coding sequence is TGTGCCAGCAGCCGGGGAAGTCATAGCAATCAGCCCCAGCATTTT. This codes for CASSRGSHSNQPQHF.